This T cell receptor beta chain was identified during a study of blood T cell repertoires in COVID-19. The overall study: Samples came from the United States, Italy and Spain, spanning acute and convalescent COVID-19. PBMCs, B-cell-depleted T cells, or T cells provided the cDNA or gDNA that made up the material.

In the original analysis: Nucleated cell number was recorded as an estimate derived from reference gene primer amplification. Libraries were prepared by immunoSEQ multiplex PCR; TCRdb keeps only in-frame clonotypes and omits some of them. V and J calls plus clone size are reproduced from that table; the DNA served to infer D and trimming. This sample has approximately 82,000 clones, with around four fifths found just once. V shed 2 bases and J 5 bases; nucleotides not matched to a gene: 5. The CDR3 length is 13 residues. Germline lookup yields CDR1 SQVTM and CDR2 ANQGSEA. The TCR sequence derives from a human donor in a cohort sampled during active COVID-19. The sequenced sample was peripheral blood. The chain combines TRBV29-1 with TRBJ1-2; 7 bases line up with TRBD1. The CDR3 region is CSVERDRLYGYTF. The DNA of the CDR3 is TGCAGCGTTGAAAGGGACAGACTTTATGGCTACACCTTC.